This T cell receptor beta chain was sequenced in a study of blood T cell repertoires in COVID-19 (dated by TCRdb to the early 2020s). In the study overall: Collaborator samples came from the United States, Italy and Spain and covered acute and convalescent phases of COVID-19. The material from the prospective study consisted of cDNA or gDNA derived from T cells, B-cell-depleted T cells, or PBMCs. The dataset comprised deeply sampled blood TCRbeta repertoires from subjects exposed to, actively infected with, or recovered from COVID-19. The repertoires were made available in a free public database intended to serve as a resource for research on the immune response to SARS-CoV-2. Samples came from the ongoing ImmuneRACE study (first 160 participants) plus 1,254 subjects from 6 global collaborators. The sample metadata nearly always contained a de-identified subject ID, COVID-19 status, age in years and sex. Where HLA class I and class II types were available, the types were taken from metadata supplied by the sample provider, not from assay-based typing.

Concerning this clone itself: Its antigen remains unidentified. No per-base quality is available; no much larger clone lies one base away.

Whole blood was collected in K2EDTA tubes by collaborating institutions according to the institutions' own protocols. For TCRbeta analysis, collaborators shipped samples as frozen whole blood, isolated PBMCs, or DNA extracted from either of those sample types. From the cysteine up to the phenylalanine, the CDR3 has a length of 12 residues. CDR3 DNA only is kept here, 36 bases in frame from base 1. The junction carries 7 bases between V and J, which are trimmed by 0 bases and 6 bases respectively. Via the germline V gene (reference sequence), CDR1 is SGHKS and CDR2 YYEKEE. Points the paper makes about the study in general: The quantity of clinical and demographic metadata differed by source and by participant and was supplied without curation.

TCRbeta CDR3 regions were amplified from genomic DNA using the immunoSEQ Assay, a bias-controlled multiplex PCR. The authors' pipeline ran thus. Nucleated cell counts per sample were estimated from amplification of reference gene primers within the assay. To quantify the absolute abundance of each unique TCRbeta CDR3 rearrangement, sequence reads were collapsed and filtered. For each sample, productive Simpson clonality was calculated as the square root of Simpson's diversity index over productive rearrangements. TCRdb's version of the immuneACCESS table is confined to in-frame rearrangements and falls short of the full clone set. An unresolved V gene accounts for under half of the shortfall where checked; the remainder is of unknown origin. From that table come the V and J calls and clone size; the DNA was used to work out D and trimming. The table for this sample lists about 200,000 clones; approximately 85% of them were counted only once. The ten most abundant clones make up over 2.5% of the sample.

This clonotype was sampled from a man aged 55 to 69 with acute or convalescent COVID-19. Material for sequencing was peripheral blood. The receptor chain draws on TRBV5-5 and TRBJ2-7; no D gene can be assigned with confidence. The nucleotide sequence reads TGTGCCAGCAGCTTGGAGCCCCCCGAGCAGTACTTC. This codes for CASSLEPPEQYF.